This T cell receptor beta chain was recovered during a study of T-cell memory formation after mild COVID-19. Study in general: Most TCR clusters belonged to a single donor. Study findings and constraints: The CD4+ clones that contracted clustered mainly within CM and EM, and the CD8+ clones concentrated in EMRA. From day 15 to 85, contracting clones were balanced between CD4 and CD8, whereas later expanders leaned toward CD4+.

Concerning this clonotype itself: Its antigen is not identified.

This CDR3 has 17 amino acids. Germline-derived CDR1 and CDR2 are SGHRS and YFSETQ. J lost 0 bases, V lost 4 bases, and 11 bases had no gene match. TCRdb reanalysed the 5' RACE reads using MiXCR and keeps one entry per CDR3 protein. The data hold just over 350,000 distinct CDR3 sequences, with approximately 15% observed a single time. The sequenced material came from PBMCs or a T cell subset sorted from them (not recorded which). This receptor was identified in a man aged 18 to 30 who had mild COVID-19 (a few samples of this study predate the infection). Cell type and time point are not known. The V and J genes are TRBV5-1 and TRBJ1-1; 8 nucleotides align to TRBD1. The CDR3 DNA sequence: TGCGCCAGCAGCCCAGGACAGGGTGCCTTTATGAACACTGAAGCTTTCTTT. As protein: CASSPGQGAFMNTEAFF. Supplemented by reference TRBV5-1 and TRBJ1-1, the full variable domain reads KAGVTQTPRYLIKTRGQQVTLSCSPISGHRSVSWYQQTPGQGLQFLFEYFSETQRNKGNFPGRFSGRQFSNSRSEMNVSTLELGDSALYLCASSPGQGAFMNTEAFFGQGTRLTVV.